This T cell receptor beta chain comes out of a study of CXCR3-negative and CXCR3-positive naive CD8 T cells. Study outcomes and limitations: More hydrophobic TRB CDR3s occurred in CXCR3-positive than in CXCR3-negative naive cells. In naive cells, CXCR3-negative and CXCR3-positive subsets had similar TRBV-TRBJ usage; memory cells differed.

On this clonotype: The antigen remains unidentified.

Looked up from germline, CDR1 is MDHEN and CDR2 is SYDVKM. The CDR3 contains 13 residues. A few hundred thousand cells per CD8+ T cell subset were flow-sorted in triplicate. The libraries of TRB cDNA were prepared using 5' RACE with UMI labels. TCRdb reprocessed the 5' RACE reads and reports one entry per CDR3 protein, with no DNA. The repertoire table contains over 70,000 distinct CDR3 sequences. This clonotype was obtained from a human donor in good health. Some clones in this sample may be carry-over from other donors' samples. The source material was naive CXCR3+ CD8+ T cells from blood. Subset noted: CD45RO-CCR7+CD27+CD95- naive CD8+ T cells expressing CXCR3 (TNR3+). V is TRBV28 and J is TRBJ2-1; TCRdb outputs TRBD1, but without DNA this stays unchecked. CDR3 sequence: CASSMPRGDEQFF. Full variable domain (missing parts from reference TRBV28 and TRBJ2-1): DVKVTQSSRYLVKRTGEKVFLECVQDMDHENMFWYRQDPGLGLRLIYFSYDVKMKEKGDIPEGYSVSREKKERFSLILESASTNQTSMYLCASSMPRGDEQFFGPGTRLTVL.